This T cell receptor (beta chain) was identified during a study of PD-1 blockade in classical Hodgkin lymphoma. Study conclusions and caveats: Compared with baseline, CD4+ but not CD8+ TCR diversity had risen significantly by C4D1.

Germline CDR1 is SGHAT and CDR2 is FQNNGV. Trimming took off 5 bases at V and 0 bases at J, with 14 bases between the two ends. This CDR3 has 16 amino acids. Assay used: immunoSEQ multiplex PCR; TCRdb lists only in-frame clones, some missing. The table records about 19,000 clones, roughly 83% of them present only once. Notes on this clone: The antigen remains undetermined.

Following autologous stem cell transplantation, relapse occurred in every patient, and exposure to brentuximab vedotin varied. This sample comprised peripheral blood mononuclear cells (PBMCs), obtained at baseline. This receptor was obtained from a human donor with classical Hodgkin lymphoma. The rearrangement links TRBV11-2 to TRBJ2-1, with D maybe TRBD2 (5 bases). CDR3 loop: CASSLAGDSSYNEQFF. The CDR3 nucleotides are TGTGCCAGCAGCCTCGCCGGGGATAGCTCCTACAATGAGCAGTTCTTC.